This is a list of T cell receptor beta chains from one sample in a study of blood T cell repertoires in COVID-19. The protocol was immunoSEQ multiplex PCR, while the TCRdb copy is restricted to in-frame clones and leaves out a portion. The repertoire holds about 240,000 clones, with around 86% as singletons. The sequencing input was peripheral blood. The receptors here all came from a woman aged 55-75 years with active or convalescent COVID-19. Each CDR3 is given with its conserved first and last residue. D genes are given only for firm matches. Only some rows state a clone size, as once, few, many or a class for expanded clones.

CASTLELGQPTF	TGTGCCAGTACCCTCGAGTTAGGACAACCAACCTTC	12	.	TRBV19	TRBJ1-2	.
CATSRGGGYGYTF	TGTGCCACCAGCAGAGGGGGCGGCTATGGCTACACCTTC	13	.	TRBV15	TRBJ1-2	.
CASSHMTGNTEAFF	TGTGCCAGCAGCCACATGACAGGGAACACTGAAGCTTTCTTT	14	.	TRBV3-1/TRBV3-2	TRBJ1-1	.
CAWAGDNEQFF	TGTGCCTGGGCAGGGGACAATGAGCAGTTCTTC	11	.	TRBV30	TRBJ2-1	.
CASSSPGALRSAFF	TGTGCCAGTAGTAGTCCAGGGGCCTTACGATCAGCTTTCTTT	14	.	TRBV19	TRBJ1-1	once
CASRGTARTYEQYF	TGCGCCAGCAGGGGGACAGCAAGGACCTACGAGCAGTACTTC	14	TRBD1	TRBV10-2	TRBJ2-7	.
CAWSGAIEKLFF	TGTGCCTGGAGTGGGGCAATTGAAAAACTGTTTTTT	12	.	TRBV30	TRBJ1-4	.
CASRVDSFSGNTIYF	TGTGCCAGCAGGGTGGACAGCTTCTCTGGAAACACCATATATTTT	15	.	TRBV6-5	TRBJ1-3	few
CASSNPRETQYF	TGTGCCAGCAGCAACCCCCGGGAGACCCAGTACTTC	12	.	TRBV3-1/TRBV3-2	TRBJ2-5	.
CASSLSGTGGGTDTQYF	TGTGCCAGCAGCTTAAGCGGGACGGGAGGGGGCACAGATACGCAGTATTTT	17	TRBD2	TRBV7-2	TRBJ2-3	once
CAISERGGTEGYTF	TGTGCCATCAGTGAGAGGGGGGGGACGGAAGGCTACACCTTC	14	.	TRBV10-3	TRBJ1-2	.
CASSRGNQPQHF	TGTGCCAGTAGTCGCGGTAATCAGCCCCAGCATTTT	12	.	TRBV19	TRBJ1-5	.
CAWSPDRATSPLHF	TGTGCCTGGAGTCCGGACAGGGCCACTTCACCCCTCCACTTT	14	TRBD1	TRBV30	TRBJ1-6	.
CASSLDRGTTDTQYF	TGTGCCAGCAGCTTGGACAGGGGGACCACAGATACGCAGTATTTT	15	TRBD1	TRBV11-3	TRBJ2-3	.
CASRTGNGYTF	TGTGCCAGCAGGACAGGGAATGGCTACACCTTC	11	TRBD1	TRBV6-5	TRBJ1-2	.
CASSTWTVSNYGYTF	TGTGCCAGCAGCACATGGACAGTCTCTAACTATGGCTACACCTTC	15	.	TRBV7-8	TRBJ1-2	once
CASRPGGGVDAFF	TGTGCCAGCAGACCCGGGGGAGGGGTGGATGCTTTCTTT	13	.	TRBV12-3/TRBV12-4	TRBJ1-1	.
CASSNLQPRGPHGYTF	TGTGCCAGCAGTAACTTACAGCCCCGCGGGCCCCATGGCTACACCTTC	16	.	TRBV6-2/TRBV6-3	TRBJ1-2	once
CASSTTGVSGNTIYF	TGTGCCAGCAGCACCACAGGGGTCTCTGGAAACACCATATATTTT	15	TRBD1	TRBV7-8	TRBJ1-3	.
CASSRQGTDTQYF	TGTGCCAGCTCACGACAGGGGACAGATACGCAGTATTTT	13	TRBD1	TRBV18	TRBJ2-3	.
CASSLVSGSNSPLHF	TGCGCCAGCAGCTTGGTATCAGGGTCAAATTCACCCCTCCACTTT	15	.	TRBV5-1	TRBJ1-6	once
CASSQVRQGEDTEAFF	TGCGCCAGCAGCCAAGTACGACAGGGGGAGGACACTGAAGCTTTCTTT	16	TRBD1	TRBV4-1	TRBJ1-1	once
CASSGEGGIYEQYF	TGTGCCAGCAGTGGGGAGGGAGGGATCTACGAGCAGTACTTC	14	TRBD2	TRBV2	TRBJ2-7	.
CATSRGAPTGELFF	TGTGCCACGAGCCGGGGGGCGCCCACCGGGGAGCTGTTTTTT	14	.	TRBV6-5	TRBJ2-2	.
CASSHRQGRTTDTQYF	TGCGCCAGCAGCCATAGACAGGGGCGAACCACAGATACGCAGTATTTT	16	TRBD1	TRBV5-1	TRBJ2-3	.
CASSEGWLAGARDTQYF	TGTGCCAGCAGTGAGGGATGGCTAGCGGGAGCCAGGGATACGCAGTATTTT	17	TRBD2	TRBV2	TRBJ2-3	.
CASSNPGTSGGLYNEQFF	TGTGCCAGCAGCAACCCCGGGACTAGCGGGGGACTTTACAATGAGCAGTTCTTC	18	TRBD2	TRBV7-3	TRBJ2-1	.
CASSDGTLPYEQYF	TGCGCCAGCAGTGACGGGACACTACCCTACGAGCAGTACTTC	14	.	TRBV10-1	TRBJ2-7	.
CASSEQLSYGYTF	TGTGCCAGCAGCGAACAGCTTTCCTATGGCTACACCTTC	13	.	TRBV11-2	TRBJ1-2	.
CASSPDRNEKLFF	TGTGCCAGCAGCCCGGACAGAAATGAAAAACTGTTTTTT	13	.	TRBV11-2	TRBJ1-4	.
CASSPTGLNGYTF	TGTGCCAGCAGCCCGACAGGGTTAAATGGCTACACCTTC	13	TRBD1	TRBV7-9	TRBJ1-2	few
CASSQDWDRGRIF	TGCGCCAGCAGCCAAGATTGGGACAGGGGCCGAATCTTC	13	TRBD1	TRBV4-1	TRBJ1-2	.
CASGGSNYGYTF	TGTGCCAGCGGGGGGTCTAACTATGGCTACACCTTC	12	.	TRBV2	TRBJ1-2	.
CASSLGLLINQPQHF	TGTGCCAGCAGCTTGGGGCTCCTTATCAATCAGCCCCAGCATTTT	15	.	TRBV5-5	TRBJ1-5	.
CASRVLQGPNSPLHF	TGCGCCAGCAGGGTTTTACAGGGTCCGAATTCACCCCTCCACTTT	15	.	TRBV5-1	TRBJ1-6	once
CASSYSASALWQFF	TGTGCCAGCAGTTACTCCGCGTCCGCCTTGTGGCAGTTCTTC	14	.	TRBV6-5	TRBJ2-1	.
CASSIQGAGNQPQHF	TGTGCCAGTAGTATACAGGGGGCAGGGAATCAGCCCCAGCATTTT	15	TRBD1	TRBV19	TRBJ1-5	.
CASSQEWGVNTEAFF	TGCGCCAGCAGCCAAGAATGGGGGGTCAACACTGAAGCTTTCTTT	15	.	TRBV4-1	TRBJ1-1	.
CASSQSIRGDEAFF	TGTGCCAGCAGCCAATCAATCAGGGGGGATGAAGCTTTCTTT	14	TRBD1	TRBV16	TRBJ1-1	once
CASSGDKSPLHF	TGTGCCAGCTCAGGGGACAAATCACCCCTCCACTTT	12	.	TRBV18	TRBJ1-6	.
CASSHQRARGLFF	TGTGCCAGCAGCCACCAAAGGGCAAGGGGACTGTTTTTT	13	.	TRBV14	TRBJ1-4	.
CASRSVGEGYTF	TGTGCCAGCCGTTCGGTCGGTGAGGGCTACACCTTC	12	.	TRBV27	TRBJ1-2	.
CASSPRKTGDYGYTF	TGTGCCAGCAGCCCCCGAAAGACAGGGGACTATGGCTACACCTTC	15	TRBD1	TRBV16	TRBJ1-2	once